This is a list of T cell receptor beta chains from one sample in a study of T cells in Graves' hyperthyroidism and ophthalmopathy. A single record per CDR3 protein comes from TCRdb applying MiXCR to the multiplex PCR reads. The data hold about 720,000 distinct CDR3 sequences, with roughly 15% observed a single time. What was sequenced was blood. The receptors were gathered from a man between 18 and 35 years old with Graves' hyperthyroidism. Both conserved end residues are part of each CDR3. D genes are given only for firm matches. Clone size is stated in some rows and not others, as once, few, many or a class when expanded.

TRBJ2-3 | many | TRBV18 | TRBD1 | CASSLTATDRRTDTQYF | TGTGCCAGCTCACTGACGGCGACGGACAGGCGCACAGATACGCAGTATTTT
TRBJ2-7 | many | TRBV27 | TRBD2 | CASSPLLAGGSYEQYF | TGTGCCAGCAGTCCCCTCCTCGCGGGAGGGTCCTACGAGCAGTACTTC
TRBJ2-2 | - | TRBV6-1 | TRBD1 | CASSHLTGPMRTGELFF | TGTGCCAGCAGTCATTTGACAGGGCCAATGCGTACCGGGGAGCTGTTTTTT
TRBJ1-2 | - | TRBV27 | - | CASSPALYLGKSGYTF | TGTGCCAGCAGCCCAGCCCTTTACCTGGGGAAAAGTGGCTACACCTTC
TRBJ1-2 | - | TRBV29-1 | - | CSVVGHLDGYTF | TGCAGCGTTGTAGGACATCTCGATGGCTACACCTTC
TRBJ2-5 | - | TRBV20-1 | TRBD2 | CSAMKREGLETQYF | TGCAGTGCCATGAAGCGGGAGGGCCTTGAGACCCAGTACTTC
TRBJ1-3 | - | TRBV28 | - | CASRPTDYSGNTIYF | TGTGCCAGCAGGCCGACAGATTACTCTGGAAACACCATATATTTT
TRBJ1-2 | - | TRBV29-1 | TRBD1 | CSVGGTGLNYGYTF | TGCAGCGTTGGGGGGACAGGGTTAAACTATGGCTACACCTTC
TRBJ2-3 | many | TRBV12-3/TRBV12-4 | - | CASSSEADTQYF | TGTGCCAGCAGTTCCGAAGCAGATACGCAGTATTTT
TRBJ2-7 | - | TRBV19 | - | CASSIWGYEQYF | TGTGCCAGTAGTATATGGGGATACGAGCAGTACTTC
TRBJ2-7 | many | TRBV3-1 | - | CASSPYRAGSYEQYF | TGTGCCAGCAGCCCTTATAGGGCCGGTTCCTACGAGCAGTACTTC
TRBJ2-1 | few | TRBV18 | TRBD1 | CASSPRTGSNEQFF | TGTGCCAGCTCACCTCGGACAGGATCCAATGAGCAGTTCTTC
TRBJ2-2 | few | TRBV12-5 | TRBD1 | CASGLVPKGQRTSGTGELFF | TGTGCTAGTGGTTTGGTACCCAAGGGACAGCGAACCTCAGGCACCGGGGAGCTGTTTTTT
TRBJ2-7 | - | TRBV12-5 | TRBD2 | CASGFTGTSAPQAYEQYF | TGTGCTAGTGGTTTCACCGGGACTAGCGCACCCCAAGCCTACGAGCAGTACTTC
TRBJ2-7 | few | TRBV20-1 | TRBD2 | CSALTSSYEQYF | TGCAGTGCCCTGACTAGCAGCTACGAGCAGTACTTC
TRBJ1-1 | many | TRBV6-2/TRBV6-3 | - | CASSYRAPRGVFF | TGTGCCAGCAGTTACCGAGCCCCCCGAGGTGTTTTCTTT
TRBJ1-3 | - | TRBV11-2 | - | CASSSLGSSGNTIYF | TGTGCCAGCAGCTCATTAGGATCCTCTGGAAACACCATATATTTT
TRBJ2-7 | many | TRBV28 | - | CASFRGDYEQYF | TGTGCCAGTTTTAGGGGGGACTACGAGCAGTACTTC
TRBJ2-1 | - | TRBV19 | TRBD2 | CASSIMAGGSYNEQFF | TGTGCCAGTAGTATCATGGCGGGAGGGTCCTACAATGAGCAGTTCTTC
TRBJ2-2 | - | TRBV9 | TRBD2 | CASSVEGLAVTGELFF | TGTGCCAGCAGCGTAGAGGGACTAGCAGTCACCGGGGAGCTGTTTTTT
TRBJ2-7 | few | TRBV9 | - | CASSVVEHPYEQYF | TGTGCCAGCAGCGTAGTGGAGCATCCCTACGAGCAGTACTTC
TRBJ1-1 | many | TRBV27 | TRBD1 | CASSWRQGFGEAFF | TGTGCCAGCAGTTGGAGACAGGGATTCGGGGAAGCTTTCTTT
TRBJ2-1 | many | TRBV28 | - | CASTLSGDNEQFF | TGTGCCAGCACCCTATCTGGGGACAATGAGCAGTTCTTC
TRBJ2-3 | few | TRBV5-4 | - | CASSLGVGRGTDTQYF | TGTGCCAGCAGCCTCGGCGTTGGCAGGGGCACAGATACGCAGTATTTT
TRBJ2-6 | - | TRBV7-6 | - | CASSLGIESSGANVLTF | TGTGCCAGCAGCTTAGGTATCGAGAGCTCTGGGGCCAACGTCCTGACTTTC
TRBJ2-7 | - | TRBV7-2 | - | CASSLRGAGYGQYF | TGTGCCAGCAGCCTCAGAGGGGCGGGCTACGGGCAGTACTTC
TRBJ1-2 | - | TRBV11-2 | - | CASSSRMVGYTF | TGTGCCAGCAGCTCCCGGATGGTTGGCTACACCTTC
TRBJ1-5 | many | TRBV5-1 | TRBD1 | CASSLGTGAQPQHF | TGCGCCAGCAGCTTAGGGACAGGGGCTCAGCCCCAGCATTTT
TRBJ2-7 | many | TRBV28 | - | CASSSRARTYEQYF | TGTGCCAGCAGTTCCCGGGCGAGGACCTACGAGCAGTACTTC
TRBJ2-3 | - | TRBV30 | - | CAWSVYLVGSDTQYF | TGTGCCTGGAGTGTATACCTAGTTGGCTCAGATACGCAGTATTTT
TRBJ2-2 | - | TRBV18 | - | CASSRDMILELFF | TGTGCCAGCTCACGGGACATGATTCTGGAGCTGTTTTTT
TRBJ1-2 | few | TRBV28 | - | CASSSQGLSYGYTF | TGTGCCAGCAGTTCTCAGGGGCTCAGCTATGGCTACACCTTC
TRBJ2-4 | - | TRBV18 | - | CASSPGARDIQYF | TGTGCCAGCTCACCAGGGGCTAGGGACATTCAGTACTTC
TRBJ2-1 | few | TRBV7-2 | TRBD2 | CASSASGTSGVNEQFF | TGTGCCAGCAGCGCCTCCGGGACTAGCGGGGTCAATGAGCAGTTCTTC
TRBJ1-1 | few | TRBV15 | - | CATSRGETEAFF | TGTGCCACCAGCAGAGGAGAGACTGAAGCTTTCTTT
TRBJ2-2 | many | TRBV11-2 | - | CASSLILTGELFF | TGTGCCAGCAGCTTAATCCTTACCGGGGAGCTGTTTTTT
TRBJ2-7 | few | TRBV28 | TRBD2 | CASSLLGSGRSMQYF | TGTGCCAGCAGTTTACTCGGTAGCGGGAGGAGCATGCAGTACTTC
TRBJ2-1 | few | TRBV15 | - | CATSRGDNEQFF | TGTGCCACCAGCAGAGGGGACAATGAGCAGTTCTTC
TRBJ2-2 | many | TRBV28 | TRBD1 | CASSLRGQGTGELFF | TGTGCCAGCAGTTTAAGGGGACAGGGGACCGGGGAGCTGTTTTTT
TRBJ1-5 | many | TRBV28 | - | CASSLSPTGLNSNQPQHF | TGTGCCAGCAGTTTATCCCCAACAGGACTGAATAGCAATCAGCCCCAGCATTTT
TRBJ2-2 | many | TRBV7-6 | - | CASSLVRVNTGELFF | TGTGCCAGCAGCTTAGTAAGAGTCAACACCGGGGAGCTGTTTTTT
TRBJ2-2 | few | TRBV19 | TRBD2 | CASSISGTSGSRLFF | TGTGCCAGTAGTATCTCTGGGACTAGCGGGAGTAGGCTGTTTTTT
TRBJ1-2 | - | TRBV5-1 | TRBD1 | CASSLGQGAEYGYTF | TGCGCCAGCAGCCTTGGACAGGGGGCTGAGTATGGCTACACCTTC
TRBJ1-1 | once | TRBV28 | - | CASSLLAAQGNTEAFF | TGTGCCAGCAGTTTATTGGCAGCACAGGGGAACACTGAAGCTTTCTTT
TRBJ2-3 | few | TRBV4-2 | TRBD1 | CASSQQTGEADTQYF | TGTGCCAGCAGCCAACAGACAGGGGAGGCAGATACGCAGTATTTT